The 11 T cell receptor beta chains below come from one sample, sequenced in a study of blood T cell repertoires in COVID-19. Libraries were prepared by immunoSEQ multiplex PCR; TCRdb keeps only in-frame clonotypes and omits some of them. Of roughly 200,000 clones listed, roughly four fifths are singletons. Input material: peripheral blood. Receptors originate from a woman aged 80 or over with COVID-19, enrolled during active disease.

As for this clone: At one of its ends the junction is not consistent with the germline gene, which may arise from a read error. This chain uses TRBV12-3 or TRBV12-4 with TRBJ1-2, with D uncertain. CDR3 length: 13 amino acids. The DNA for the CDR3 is TGTGCCAACAGTTTCGGTTCCCTCTATGGCTACACCTTC. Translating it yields CANSFGSLYGYTF.

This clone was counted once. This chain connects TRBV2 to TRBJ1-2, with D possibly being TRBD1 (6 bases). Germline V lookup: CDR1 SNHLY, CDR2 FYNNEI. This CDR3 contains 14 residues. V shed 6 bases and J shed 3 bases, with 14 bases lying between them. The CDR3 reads CASRERTAYYGYTF. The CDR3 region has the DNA TGTGCCAGCAGGGAAAGGACAGCGTACTATGGCTACACCTTC. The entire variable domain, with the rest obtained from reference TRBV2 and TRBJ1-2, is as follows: EPEVTQTPSHQVTQMGQEVILRCVPISNHLYFYWYRQILGQKVEFLVSFYNNEISEKSEIFDDQFSVERPDGSNFTLKIRSTKLEDSAMYFCASRERTAYYGYTFGSGTRLTVV.

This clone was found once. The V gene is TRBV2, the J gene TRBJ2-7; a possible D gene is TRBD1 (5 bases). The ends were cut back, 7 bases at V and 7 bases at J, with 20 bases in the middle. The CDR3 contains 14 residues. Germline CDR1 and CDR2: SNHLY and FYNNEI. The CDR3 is CASTPWGTGEEQYF. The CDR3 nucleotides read TGTGCCAGCACGCCCTGGGGCACGGGCGAGGAGCAGTACTTC.

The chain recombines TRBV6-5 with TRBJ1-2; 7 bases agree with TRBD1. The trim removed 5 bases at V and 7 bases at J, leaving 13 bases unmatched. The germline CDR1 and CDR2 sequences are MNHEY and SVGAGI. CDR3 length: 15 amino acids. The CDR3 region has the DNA TGTGCCAGCAGTCGTACCACTTCAGGGGGGAGTGGCTACACCTTC. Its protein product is CASSRTTSGGSGYTF.

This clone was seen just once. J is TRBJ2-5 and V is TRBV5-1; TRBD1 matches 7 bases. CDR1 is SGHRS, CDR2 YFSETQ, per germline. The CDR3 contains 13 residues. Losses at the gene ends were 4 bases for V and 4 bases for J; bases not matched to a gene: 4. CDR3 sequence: CASSPYRGETQYF. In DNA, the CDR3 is TGCGCCAGCAGCCCGTACAGGGGAGAGACCCAGTACTTC.

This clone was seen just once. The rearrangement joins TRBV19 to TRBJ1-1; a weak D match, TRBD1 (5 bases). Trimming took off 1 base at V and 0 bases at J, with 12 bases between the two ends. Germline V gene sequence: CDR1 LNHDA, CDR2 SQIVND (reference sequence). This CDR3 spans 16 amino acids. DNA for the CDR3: TGTGCCAGTAGTATAGCGGCGGGGGTCATGAACACTGAAGCTTTCTTT. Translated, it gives CASSIAAGVMNTEAFF.

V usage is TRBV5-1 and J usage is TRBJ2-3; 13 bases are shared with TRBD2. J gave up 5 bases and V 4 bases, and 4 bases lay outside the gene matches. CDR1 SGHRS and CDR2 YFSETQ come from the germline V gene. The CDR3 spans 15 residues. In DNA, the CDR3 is TGCGCCAGCAGCGATACTAGCGGGGGGGGAGATACGCAGTATTTT. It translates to CASSDTSGGGDTQYF.

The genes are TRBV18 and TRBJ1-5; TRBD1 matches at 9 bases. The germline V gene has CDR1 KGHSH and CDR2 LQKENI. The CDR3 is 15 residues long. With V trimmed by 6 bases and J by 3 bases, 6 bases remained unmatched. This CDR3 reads CASSPGTGNNQPQHF. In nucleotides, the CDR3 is TGTGCCAGCTCCCCGGGGACAGGGAACAATCAGCCCCAGCATTTT.

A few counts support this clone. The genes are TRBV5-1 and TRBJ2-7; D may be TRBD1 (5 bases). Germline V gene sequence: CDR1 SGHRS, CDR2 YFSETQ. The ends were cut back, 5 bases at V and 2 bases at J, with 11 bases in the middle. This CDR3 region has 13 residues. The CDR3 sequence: CASRGHLAYEQYF. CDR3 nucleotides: TGCGCCAGCAGAGGACATCTCGCCTACGAGCAGTACTTC.

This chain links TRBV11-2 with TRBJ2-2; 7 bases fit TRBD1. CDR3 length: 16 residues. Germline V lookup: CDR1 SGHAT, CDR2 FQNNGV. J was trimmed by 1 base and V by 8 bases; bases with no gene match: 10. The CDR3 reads CASSQTGRGNTGELFF. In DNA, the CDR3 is TGTGCCAGCTCTCAGACAGGGCGCGGGAACACCGGGGAGCTGTTTTTT.

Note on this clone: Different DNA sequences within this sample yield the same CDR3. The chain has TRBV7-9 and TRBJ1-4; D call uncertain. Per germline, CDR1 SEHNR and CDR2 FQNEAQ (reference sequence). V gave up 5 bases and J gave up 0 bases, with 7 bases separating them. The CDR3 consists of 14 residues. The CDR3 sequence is CASSPSATNEKLFF. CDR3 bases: TGTGCCAGCAGCCCCTCTGCAACTAATGAAAAACTGTTTTTT.